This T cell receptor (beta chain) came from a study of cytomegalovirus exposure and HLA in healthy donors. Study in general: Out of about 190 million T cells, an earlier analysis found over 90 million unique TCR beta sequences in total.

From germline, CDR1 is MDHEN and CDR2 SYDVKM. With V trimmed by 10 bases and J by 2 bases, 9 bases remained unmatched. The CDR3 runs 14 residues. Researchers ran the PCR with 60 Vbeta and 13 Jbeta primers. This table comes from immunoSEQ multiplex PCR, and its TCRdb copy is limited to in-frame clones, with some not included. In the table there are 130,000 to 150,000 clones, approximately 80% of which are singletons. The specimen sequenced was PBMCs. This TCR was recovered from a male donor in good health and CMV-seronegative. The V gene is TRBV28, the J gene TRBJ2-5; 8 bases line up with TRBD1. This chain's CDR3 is CAIRGQASQETQYF. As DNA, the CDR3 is TGTGCCATCCGGGGACAGGCCTCTCAAGAGACCCAGTACTTC.